These 25 T cell receptor beta chains share one sample of origin, sequenced in a study of blood T cell repertoires in COVID-19 (dated by TCRdb to 2018 to 2021). Library method: the immunoSEQ multiplex PCR assay. TCRdb holds this immuneACCESS table with in-frame rearrangements only. Some clones are missing; in checked studies, unresolved V genes explain under half, and the rest has no known cause. In all, the sample holds approximately 62,000 clones, and 70% to 90% of those were seen once. The ten largest clones represent about 16% of the sample. Sequenced input: peripheral blood. The receptors were gathered from a man older than 75 with acute or convalescent COVID-19.

The rearrangement uses TRBV6-6 and TRBJ1-1; no clear D gene. This CDR3 region has 15 residues. In germline, CDR1 is MNHNY, CDR2 SVGAGI (reference sequence). V was clipped by 0 bases and J by 7 bases, with 15 bases between them. The CDR3 protein is CASSYSGDGLGEAFF. The DNA of the CDR3 is TGTGCCAGCAGTTACTCCGGAGACGGCCTGGGTGAAGCTTTCTTT.

The V gene is TRBV20-1, the J gene TRBJ1-5; D is uncertain. The CDR3 runs 14 residues. From germline, CDR1 is DFQATT and CDR2 SNEGSKA (reference sequence). V lost 3 bases and J 0 bases, leaving 9 bases between the germline ends. The CDR3 spells CSASHVNSNQPQHF. CDR3 sequence (DNA): TGCAGTGCTAGTCATGTCAATAGCAATCAGCCCCAGCATTTT.

The chain carries TRBV5-1 and TRBJ2-1, with TRBD1 identical over 8 bases. V was clipped by 0 bases and J by 8 bases; unmatched bases: 10. The length of the CDR3 is 16 residues. CDR1 is SGHRS and CDR2 is YFSETQ in the germline V gene. CDR3 amino acids: CASSLAFGQGKDEQFF. CDR3 in DNA: TGCGCCAGCAGCTTGGCCTTTGGACAGGGTAAGGATGAGCAGTTCTTC.

This clone has just a few counts. This chain links TRBV18 with TRBJ2-2; D is perhaps TRBD1 (5 bases). The V end was cut by 4 bases, the J end by 6 bases, with 15 bases between. This CDR3 region has 15 residues. Germline V gives CDR1 KGHSH, CDR2 LQKENI. The CDR3 coding sequence is TGTGCCAGCTCACTCTCAACTAACAGGCCCGGGGAGCTGTTTTTT. This translates into CASSLSTNRPGELFF.

V and J are TRBV18 and TRBJ1-5; 8 nucleotides agree with TRBD1. CDR3 length: 15 amino acids. The junction had 10 bases not matched to a gene; V was cut back by 4 bases and J by 8 bases. From germline, CDR1 is KGHSH and CDR2 LQKENI. CDR3 sequence reads: CASSRTTGVGEPQHF. CDR3 nucleotide sequence: TGTGCCAGCTCACGGACGACAGGGGTAGGGGAGCCCCAGCATTTT.

The V gene is TRBV10-1, the J gene TRBJ2-2; no firm D call. V was clipped by 4 bases and J by 3 bases, with 6 bases between them. Germline V gene data show CDR1 as WNHNN and CDR2 as SYGVQD (reference sequence). This CDR3 is 13 amino acids long. In DNA, the CDR3 is TGCGCCAGCAGTGCGACTTACACCGGGGAGCTGTTTTTT. Encoded protein: CASSATYTGELFF.

The CDR3 is CASTQGTEGTEAFF. The CDR3 DNA follows: TGCGCCAGCACACAGGGGACGGAAGGAACTGAAGCTTTCTTT. The gene calls are TRBV5-1 and TRBJ1-1; 7 nucleotides align to TRBD1. Trimming at V came to 6 bases and at J to 5 bases, leaving 10 bases not matched to a gene. There are 14 residues in the CDR3. From germline, CDR1 is SGHRS and CDR2 YFSETQ.

The chain couples TRBV19 to TRBJ2-2; possible D gene TRBD1, 8 bases. This CDR3 spans 16 amino acids. V lost 2 bases to trimming and J lost 6 bases, with 16 bases between them. Germline V lookup: CDR1 LNHDA, CDR2 SQIVND (reference sequence). The DNA for the CDR3 is TGTGCCAGTAGTATAAGGACAGGGAGGGCCGCCGGGGAGCTGTTTTTT. Amino acids: CASSIRTGRAAGELFF.

This chain joins TRBV5-1 and TRBJ2-3; 7 nucleotides agree with TRBD1. CDR1 and CDR2 from the germline V gene are SGHRS and YFSETQ. This CDR3 has 17 residues. V shed 2 bases and J 1 base; nucleotides not matched to a gene: 10. CDR3 DNA sequence: TGCGCCAGCAGCTTCGAGAAGGGACAGATACGCACAGATACGCAGTATTTT. Protein sequence: CASSFEKGQIRTDTQYF.

The chain is built from TRBV7-2 and TRBJ1-3, with D hard to call. In germline, CDR1 is SGHTA, CDR2 FQGNSA. Trimming removed 5 bases from V and 0 bases from J, with 8 bases in between. The CDR3 consists of 14 residues. CDR3: CASSRPGSGNTIYF. The CDR3, as DNA: TGTGCCAGCAGCCGCCCGGGCTCTGGAAACACCATATATTTT.

The CDR3 spells CASSQDPAGGRETQYF. The CDR3 DNA sequence: TGTGCCAGCAGCCAAGATCCAGCGGGGGGGCGGGAGACCCAGTACTTC. This chain links TRBV4-2 with TRBJ2-5, with 10 bases fitting TRBD2. After removal of 0 bases from V and 5 bases from J, the junction contained 6 bases not matched to a gene. Germline assignment: CDR1 LGHNA and CDR2 YNFKEQ. This CDR3 is built from 16 residues.

This chain uses TRBV29-1 with TRBJ2-7, with TRBD1 matching over 10 bases. Germline values: CDR1 SQVTM, CDR2 ANQGSEA. This CDR3 spans 13 amino acids. The junction had 4 bases not matched to a gene; V was cut back by 5 bases and J by 3 bases. In nucleotides, the CDR3 is TGCAGCGTTATGACAGGGGGCGGCTACGAGCAGTACTTC. Translated: CSVMTGGGYEQYF.

V is TRBV10-3 and J is TRBJ2-1; D is unresolved. The length of the CDR3 is 14 residues. Germline CDR1 ENHRY, CDR2 SYGVKD. Trimming took off 2 bases at V and 7 bases at J, with 12 bases between the two ends. CDR3 amino acids: CAISEPGRPNEQFF. CDR3 nucleotides: TGTGCCATCAGTGAGCCGGGTAGGCCTAATGAGCAGTTCTTC.

This clone was seen a few times. The chain uses TRBV5-5 and TRBJ2-3; the match to TRBD1 covers 8 bases. The CDR3 covers 15 residues. Trimming removed 1 base from V and 3 bases from J; junction bases left unmatched: 4. Per germline, CDR1 SGHKS and CDR2 YYEKEE (reference sequence). The CDR3 coding sequence is TGTGCCAGCAGCTTGACCACAGGGGGGACAGATACGCAGTATTTT. This codes for CASSLTTGGTDTQYF.

This clone has only a few counts. The chain employs TRBV19 and TRBJ2-7; D gene ambiguous. Germline CDR1 is LNHDA and CDR2 is SQIVND (reference sequence). The CDR3 loop spans 14 amino acids. The ends were cut back, 4 bases at V and 0 bases at J, with 10 bases in the middle. The CDR3 spells CASSNVVSSYEQYF. Written as DNA, the CDR3 is TGTGCCAGTAGTAACGTCGTGAGCTCCTACGAGCAGTACTTC.

V gene TRBV5-1 combines with J gene TRBJ2-1, with TRBD2 matching over 11 bases. There are 16 residues in the CDR3. CDR1 is SGHRS and CDR2 is YFSETQ in the germline V gene. The trim removed 5 bases at V and 0 bases at J, leaving 4 bases unmatched. CDR3 sequence (DNA): TGCGCCAGCAGACCCACTAGCGGGAGCTCCTACAATGAGCAGTTCTTC. Translating gives CASRPTSGSSYNEQFF.

This chain uses TRBV5-8 with TRBJ2-3; TRBD1 matches at 7 bases. CDR3 length equals 16 residues. Per germline, CDR1 SGHTS and CDR2 YDEGEE. J gave up 0 bases and V 4 bases, and 8 bases lay outside the gene matches. The CDR3 protein is CASSPGQRTSTDTQYF. CDR3 DNA sequence: TGTGCCAGCAGCCCGGGACAGCGAACTAGCACAGATACGCAGTATTTT.

Note on this clone: A read error may produce the germline difference seen at one junction end. V and J are TRBV25-1 and TRBJ2-7; TRBD2 aligns across 8 bases. CDR1 MGHDK and CDR2 SYGVNS come from the germline V gene. The CDR3 is 12 amino acids. This CDR3 is CASSEGWRGVNF. The DNA of the CDR3 is TGTGCCAGCAGTGAAGGGTGGCGGGGGGTGAACTTC.

This clone was observed a single time. The genes are TRBV23-1 and TRBJ1-4; TRBD1 matches 9 bases. TRBV23-1 counts as an open reading frame of uncertain function. CDR3 size: 15 residues. V trimming: 2 bases; J trimming: 7 bases; junction bases outside the gene matches: 5. The DNA for the CDR3 is TGCGCCAGCAGTCAAGGGACAGGGCCGGGTGAAAAACTGTTTTTT. Translating gives CASSQGTGPGEKLFF.

V gene TRBV5-6 combines with J gene TRBJ2-7, with D tentatively TRBD2 (5 bases). The CDR3 is made up of 15 amino acids. Germline CDR1 SGHDT, CDR2 YYEEEE. Trimming pared 2 bases from V and 2 bases from J, leaving 14 bases between. The CDR3 DNA follows: TGTGCCAGCAGCTTACTAGGGCAACGGGCCTACGAGCAGTACTTC. Translated: CASSLLGQRAYEQYF.

This clone was seen repeatedly, ten times or more. The rearrangement joins TRBV2 to TRBJ2-7; D is perhaps TRBD1 (5 bases). V was clipped by 5 bases and J by 1 base, with 9 bases between them. In germline, CDR1 is SNHLY, CDR2 FYNNEI. The CDR3 is made up of 13 amino acids. CDR3 DNA: TGTGCCAGCAGTTCCGACAGTTCCTACGAGCAGTACTTC. Protein product: CASSSDSSYEQYF.

Turning to this clone: The final CDR3 position lacks the conserved phenylalanine or tryptophan, pointing to a likely read error. The DNA is left out, because the CDR3 cannot be placed on it with certainty; the CDR3 is given as TCRdb lists it. The chain carries TRBV3-1 (or the pseudogene TRBV3-2) and TRBJ1-2; the D call of TRBD1 is as the table states it, not checked on the DNA. CDR1 and CDR2 from the germline V gene are LGHDT and YNNKEL (reference sequence). The CDR3 is 12 residues long, counting both termini. CDR3 residues: CASRGAGTGELL.

V is TRBV6-5 and J is TRBJ1-3; a possible D gene is TRBD1 (5 bases). The length of the CDR3 is 14 residues. Looked up from germline, CDR1 is MNHEY and CDR2 is SVGAGI. V was shortened by 4 bases and J by 2 bases, with 9 bases between the two germline ends. The CDR3 loop is CASSSGGAGNTIYF. The CDR3 bases are TGTGCCAGCAGTTCCGGGGGAGCTGGAAACACCATATATTTT.

V gene TRBV12-3 or TRBV12-4 combines with J gene TRBJ1-4; D is uncertain. V was shortened by 6 bases and J by 8 bases, with 10 bases between the two germline ends. The length of the CDR3 is 12 residues. CDR3 bases: TGTGCCAGCAGCCTGGGCGGGGAAAAACTGTTTTTT. Encoded protein: CASSLGGEKLFF.

This clone was counted once. V gene TRBV9 combines with J gene TRBJ1-2; 8 nucleotides agree with TRBD1. CDR1 is SGDLS and CDR2 is YYNGEE in the germline V gene. The CDR3 contains 15 residues. V was pared by 0 bases and J by 4 bases, with 5 bases of the junction left unmatched. Here the CDR3 DNA reads TGTGCCAGCAGCGTAGAGACAGGGGTAGGCTATGGCTACACCTTC. Translation gives CASSVETGVGYGYTF.